What follows is one T cell receptor (beta chain) and its context. The antigen is unknown. Trimming removed 3 bases from V and 9 bases from J, with 12 bases in between. CDR1 WSHSY and CDR2 SAAADI come from the germline V gene. CDR3 length: 13 amino acids. Each sample yielded at least 5.5 micrograms of PBMC total RNA. It was with a sample-barcoded 5' primer and a J-beta primer mix that a second PCR of roughly 6 to 12 cycles was run. TCRdb re-analysed the 5' RACE reads in MiXCR, keeping a single row per CDR3 protein. The sample lists some 1.6 million distinct CDR3 sequences; about 31% were seen once. These data are taken from a study of blood T cells in healthy people across ages. Study-level points and caveats: Both higher diversity and more naive CD4+ cells marked long-lived donors when set against aged donors.

This clonotype originated in a woman in her 30s in good health. The material sequenced was blood. The chain has TRBV10-2 and TRBJ1-5; D is ambiguous. The CDR3 nucleotides are TGCGCCAGCAGTGATTTTGAGTTATCGCCCCAGCATTTT. It codes for CASSDFELSPQHF.